The rows below give T cell receptor beta chains drawn from one sample of a study of OX40 agonist ivuxolimab in advanced cancers. Assay used: immunoSEQ multiplex PCR; TCRdb lists only in-frame clones, some missing. The sample holds about 41,000 clones, about 72% seen once. Material: CD4+ or CD8+ T cells sorted from blood, obtained in a trial of the OX40 agonist ivuxolimab. These receptors came from an adult with an advanced solid tumor such as melanoma, head and neck, liver or kidney cancer. Each CDR3 is given with its conserved first and last residue. A D gene is named only where the DNA matches it firmly. The listing skips clone size in some rows; elsewhere it reads once, few, many or a size class.

j_gene: TRBJ2-7; d_gene: NA; abundance: NA; v_gene: TRBV7-2; CDR3nt: TGTGCCAGCAGCCCAAACAGGGTCGAGCAGTACTTC; CDR3aa: CASSPNRVEQYF
j_gene: TRBJ2-6; d_gene: NA; abundance: NA; v_gene: TRBV5-6; CDR3nt: TGTGCCAGCAGCTTGAGCCCGAGCTCTGGGGCCAACGTCCTGACTTTC; CDR3aa: CASSLSPSSGANVLTF
j_gene: TRBJ2-1; d_gene: TRBD2; abundance: NA; v_gene: TRBV29-1; CDR3nt: TGCAGCGCCGCCATCCGGGGACTAGCGGGAGCCAGCTCCTACAATGAGCAGTTCTTC; CDR3aa: CSAAIRGLAGASSYNEQFF
j_gene: TRBJ1-3; d_gene: NA; abundance: NA; v_gene: TRBV9; CDR3nt: TGTGCCAGCAGCGAGCAGGGGATTACTGGAAACACCATATATTTT; CDR3aa: CASSEQGITGNTIYF
j_gene: TRBJ2-6; d_gene: NA; abundance: few; v_gene: TRBV13; CDR3nt: TGTGCCAGCAGCTTAGGCAGGGGATACTCTGGGGCCAACGTCCTGACTTTC; CDR3aa: CASSLGRGYSGANVLTF
j_gene: TRBJ1-1; d_gene: NA; abundance: medium-sized; v_gene: TRBV19; CDR3nt: TGTGCCAGCCGGTACGCTGGTAACACTGAAGCTTTCTTT; CDR3aa: CASRYAGNTEAFF
j_gene: TRBJ2-3; d_gene: TRBD2; abundance: few; v_gene: TRBV5-1; CDR3nt: TGCGCCAGCAGCTTGGGCGGACTAGCGGGGGAGCAGTATTTT; CDR3aa: CASSLGGLAGEQYF
j_gene: TRBJ2-5; d_gene: NA; abundance: NA; v_gene: TRBV18; CDR3nt: TGTGCCAGCTCAGGTACTAGCAGAGTCGAGACCCAGTACTTC; CDR3aa: CASSGTSRVETQYF
j_gene: TRBJ1-5; d_gene: NA; abundance: NA; v_gene: TRBV2; CDR3nt: TGTGCCAGCAGTGATTTCACCCGTCTTGATCAGCCCCAGCATTTT; CDR3aa: CASSDFTRLDQPQHF
j_gene: TRBJ1-1; d_gene: TRBD1; abundance: NA; v_gene: TRBV7-2; CDR3nt: TGTGCCAGCAGCGCACAGGGGAGCACTGAAGCTTTCTTT; CDR3aa: CASSAQGSTEAFF
j_gene: TRBJ2-1; d_gene: NA; abundance: NA; v_gene: TRBV27; CDR3nt: TGTGCCAGCAGTTTCCGAGGTAATGAGCAGTTCTTC; CDR3aa: CASSFRGNEQFF
j_gene: TRBJ2-5; d_gene: NA; abundance: NA; v_gene: TRBV29-1; CDR3nt: TGCAGCGTCCTGAACCCCCTTTCAGCACTTGGGGAGGAGACCCAGTACTTC; CDR3aa: CSVLNPLSALGEETQYF
j_gene: TRBJ2-2; d_gene: TRBD1; abundance: NA; v_gene: TRBV9; CDR3nt: TGTGCCAGCGACAAGACAGGGGACACCGGGGAGCTGTTTTTT; CDR3aa: CASDKTGDTGELFF
j_gene: TRBJ2-3; d_gene: NA; abundance: NA; v_gene: TRBV27; CDR3nt: TGTGCCAGCAGCCTCGCCCGGGGGAGAAGGGCAGATACGCAGTATTTT; CDR3aa: CASSLARGRRADTQYF
j_gene: TRBJ1-5; d_gene: TRBD1; abundance: NA; v_gene: TRBV6-5; CDR3nt: TGTGCCAGCAGCCAACCAGGGGGCGGCAATCAGCCCCAGCATTTT; CDR3aa: CASSQPGGGNQPQHF
j_gene: TRBJ2-4; d_gene: TRBD1; abundance: NA; v_gene: TRBV7-9; CDR3nt: TGTGCCAGCAGCTTAGCAGGGGGCTTGGCCATTCAGTACTTC; CDR3aa: CASSLAGGLAIQYF